The following is a TCR beta chain sequence with its context. The table lists this clone with a count of one. It lacks a known antigen. Base qualities are not at hand, and no much larger clone is one base apart. Library construction relied on the immunoSEQ multiplex PCR assay. The multiplex PCR relied on a mix of 60 forward primers for TCR Vbeta segments and 13 reverse primers for TCR Jbeta segments. A multiplex PCR assay on genomic DNA amplified the CDR3 region of rearranged TCR beta genes. Amplified TCR beta libraries were sequenced as 87-base-pair reads on the Illumina HiSeq System. Concerning the study's data processing: Across the 670 or so repertoires, a later analysis counted approximately 83 million unique TCR beta chains, around 11 million of which were shared by at least two donors. To remove PCR and sequencing errors, raw reads were error-corrected and collapsed into unique sequences using a nearest-neighbor algorithm that merged closely related sequences. CDR3 sequences were aligned to IMGT reference sequences to assign V, D and J gene segments. For a sequence to be retained, a match of at least six nucleotides was required to both a V gene segment and a J gene segment. A rearrangement counted as productive if the CDR3 had no stop codons and remained in frame with V and J, and every other rearrangement counted as non-productive. CDR3 was defined by IMGT convention, running from the second conserved V-encoded cysteine to the conserved J-encoded phenylalanine. The earlier analysis of a few hundred of the donors excluded sequences that lacked an unambiguous match to a single V gene segment. In an earlier analysis of a few hundred of the donors, a V segment was called functional when productive rearrangements were above 56.7%, and segregating when the standard deviation between donors exceeded 5%. A statistical classification framework was built to diagnose cytomegalovirus status from the catalog of TCR beta chain sequences. In a later analysis, V and J genes were assigned by comparing TCR nucleotide sequences against IMGT/GENE-DB human TR gene sequences. The TCRdist pipeline was used in a later analysis to assign CDR3 sequences and most-parsimonious VDJ recombination scenarios. In a later analysis, each TCR beta chain was defined by its CDR3 amino acid sequence together with its V-gene family, and reads without a unique V-gene family were excluded. To address suspected cross-contamination and a sequencing artifact, a later analysis removed 592 highly shared, low-generation-probability nucleotide sequences. A later analysis calculated a clonal expansion index for each public chain from normalized within-repertoire ranks of inferred template counts. In a later analysis, generation probabilities were computed using a VDJ recombination model fitted to out-of-frame rearrangements, and the results were checked against IGoR. In a later analysis, TCR-TCR, TCR-HLA and TCR-CMV co-occurrence was scored with hypergeometric tests, and a repertoire-size bias correction was applied to TCR pairs. To estimate false discovery rates, a later analysis permuted the HLA or CMV assignments 20 times. A later analysis grouped co-occurring TCRs with DBSCAN, adding TCRdist sequence similarity when clustering within HLA-allele-positive subsets. For co-occurrence clustering, repertoires with fewer than 30,000 or more than 120,000 public chains were excluded, along with four to six repertoires with anomalous nucleotide sharing. TCRdb's version of the immuneACCESS table is confined to in-frame rearrangements and falls short of the full clone set. An unresolved V gene accounts for under half of the shortfall where checked; the remainder is of unknown origin. V and J calls and clone size are copied from that table; D and trimming were computed from the DNA. The sample table lists approximately 110,000 clones, more than 65% of them with a count of one. The top ten clones comprise nearly 0.9% of the sample.

The cohort was made up of around 720 healthy bone marrow donors. At the time of sampling, every cohort member was nominally healthy, though immune exposures that went unrecorded were likely present. The donor was CMV seronegative and was included in the group of 352 seronegative cohort members. Every donor gave a peripheral blood sample, and the peripheral blood mononuclear cells from that sample were used for TCR beta sequencing. Genomic DNA extraction from the blood cell samples was performed with the Qiagen DNeasy Blood Extraction Kit. The source of the sample is a study of cytomegalovirus exposure and HLA in healthy donors (dated by TCRdb to about 2017). Regarding the study in general: According to an earlier analysis of a few hundred of the donors, roughly 180 million T cells yielded 95 million to 140 million unique TCR beta sequences and roughly 280 Gb of sequence data. An early release that covered more than 550 HLA-typed donors contained approximately 290 gigabases of sequencing data and tens of millions of unique TCR sequences. High-throughput TCR immunosequencing, statistical association of individual TCRs with disease status, and machine learning were combined to predict cytomegalovirus infection status. An earlier analysis of around 540 of the donors applied high-throughput TCR beta sequencing to assess whether each TCR beta V gene segment acted as functional or pseudogenic. Both class I and class II loci were covered by HLA typing, at four-digit resolution. Among about 410 genotyped donors of the cohort, an average of around 250,000 unique TCR beta nucleotide sequences was sequenced per donor, of which approximately 18% were non-productive. To study patterns of TCR occurrence, a later analysis re-analyzed previously published TCR beta repertoires from hundreds of donors and added high-resolution HLA genotyping. Typing coverage differed by locus: A, B, C, DRB1 and DQB1 were typed in roughly 620-630 donors, DQA1 in about 510, DPA1 in around 610, and DPB1 in just under 490. Every repertoire in the discovery cohort had been generated on one and the same sequencing platform. The T cell repertoires of 666 subjects were profiled by immunosequencing and related to cytomegalovirus serostatus. The study aimed to test whether signatures of past pathogen exposure could be identified by cataloging public T cell receptors. In the later analysis, no new phenotypic data were used to find candidate immune exposures; instead, reliance was placed on TCR beta sequences and their occurrence across donors. In a later genetic analysis, genome-wide SNP genotypes for about three fifths of the 666 donors were used, and that subset was treated as a discovery cohort. Of the 398 genotyped donors, over 70% fell in the genetic ancestry cluster associated with self-reported Caucasian donors. Donor age, sex, ethnicity and CMV serostatus were collected together with the repertoire data. Four or five DR-DQ haplotypes were treated as single units for association and clustering because of strong linkage in the cohort. Along with the roughly 670-subject first cohort, a separate validation cohort of approximately 110 different subjects was used. What the study reported, not specific to this receptor: Strong co-occurrence of HLA alleles, especially DR and DQ, made assigning TCR associations to individual alleles difficult. A later analysis found that most CMV-associated TCR beta chains appeared HLA-restricted, with HLA associations seemingly driven largely by CMV exposure. Seventeen rarely observed V segments, including chromosome 9 orphons, were excluded from the earlier analysis of about 600 of the donors because counts were too low. In a later genetic analysis, fewer N-insertions in productive TCRs were reported among donors in an Asian-associated ancestry cluster than the approximately 670-donor mean. Several of the top co-occurrence clusters appeared to be linked to parvovirus B19, influenza, CMV and Epstein-Barr virus, according to a later analysis. The sequencing pipeline was judged likely to have produced a cluster of highly shared sequence variants as a technical artifact. Because some donors lacked HLA typing at each locus, the association tests relied only on the typed subset. A further reported finding was that TCR beta sequences accurately predicted the HLA-A and HLA-B alleles for most subjects in the first cohort. In a later analysis, the rate of TCR association differed among HLA loci, with DRB1 alleles having the most associated TCRs and HLA-C alleles having the fewest. The classifier was reported to diagnose cytomegalovirus status with high specificity and sensitivity in both the original cohort and the validation cohort. Broadly in line with IMGT annotations, most TCR beta V segments showed up in productive rearrangements about 87% or about 30% of the time in an earlier analysis of several hundred of the donors. In a later analysis, HLA-associated TCR beta chains were found to be more clonally expanded and to have lower generation probabilities than equally common non-associated chains. Roughly uniform sequencing depth across donors was assumed in presence/absence analyses, although this assumption may not hold. The only immune exposure information available for the cohort was CMV serostatus. Correlated functional status among segregating V segments might be attributable to linkage disequilibrium, but an unknown experimental factor could not be ruled out. Only TCR beta chains were sequenced in this cohort, and the absence of alpha or paired-chain data limited detectable features. Because the 87-base-pair reads could not distinguish some IMGT-functional V segments, including TRBV6-2 and TRBV6-3, those segments were excluded. Most TCR sequences were seen in very few donors, while some public TCRs were found in many individuals. The study listed 170 or so TCR beta chains as associated with cytomegalovirus. It was suggested by the authors that the approach could potentially be generalized to other disease states and immunological phenotypes. In a later analysis, over 15,000 TCR beta sequences were associated with specific HLA alleles at a false discovery rate of 0.05. A few of the identified cytomegalovirus-associated TCR beta chains were confirmed in vitro to be specific for cytomegalovirus antigens. V-gene and J-gene trimming of TCR beta chains was associated with a missense DCLRE1C variant in a later genetic analysis, and the association was replicated in an independent cohort.

Germline trimming: 6 bases from V, 9 bases from J; junction bases outside gene matches: 6. The germline V gene specifies SGHTA as CDR1 and FQGNSA as CDR2. Including cysteine and phenylalanine, the CDR3 has 15 amino acids. CDR3 DNA only is kept here, 45 bases in frame from base 1. The V and J segments used are TRBV7-2 and TRBJ2-1; 15 junctional bases match TRBD2. This receptor was identified in a woman aged 25 to 45 in good health and CMV-seronegative. Sequencing was carried out using PBMCs. This receptor has the CDR3 CASREGLAGGGEQFF. The nucleotide sequence is given as TGTGCCAGCAGAGAGGGACTAGCGGGAGGTGGTGAGCAGTTCTTC.